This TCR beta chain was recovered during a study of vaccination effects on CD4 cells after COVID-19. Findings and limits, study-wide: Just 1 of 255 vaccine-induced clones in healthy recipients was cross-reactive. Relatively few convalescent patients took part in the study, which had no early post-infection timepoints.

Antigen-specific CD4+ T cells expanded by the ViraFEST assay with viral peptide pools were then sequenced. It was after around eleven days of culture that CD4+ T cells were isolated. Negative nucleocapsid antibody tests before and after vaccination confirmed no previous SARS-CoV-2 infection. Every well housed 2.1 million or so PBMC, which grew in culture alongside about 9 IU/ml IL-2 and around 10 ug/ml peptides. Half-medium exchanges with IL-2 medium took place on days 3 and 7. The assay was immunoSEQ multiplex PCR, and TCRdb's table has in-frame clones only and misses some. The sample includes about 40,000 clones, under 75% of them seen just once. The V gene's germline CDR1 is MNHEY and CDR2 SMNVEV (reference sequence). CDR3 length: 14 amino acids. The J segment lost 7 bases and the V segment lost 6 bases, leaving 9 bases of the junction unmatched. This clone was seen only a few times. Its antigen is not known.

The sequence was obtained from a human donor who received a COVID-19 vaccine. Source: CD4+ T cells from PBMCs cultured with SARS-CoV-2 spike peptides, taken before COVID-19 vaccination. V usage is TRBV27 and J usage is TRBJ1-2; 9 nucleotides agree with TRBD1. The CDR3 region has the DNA TGTGCCAGCAGACCCGGGGACAGGGTGAGTGGCTACACCTTC. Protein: CASRPGDRVSGYTF.